Below are 23 T cell receptor beta chains sequenced from a single sample in a study of blood T cell repertoires in COVID-19. Clones were sequenced by immunoSEQ multiplex PCR, and TCRdb holds only the in-frame ones, with some missing. The sample lists under 150,000 clones, roughly 80% occurring once. The sequenced sample was peripheral blood. The receptors derive from a woman in her forties with acute or convalescent COVID-19.

The genes are TRBV19 and TRBJ1-1; 7 nucleotides align to TRBD1. The V gene end was trimmed by 4 bases and the J gene end by 1 base; junction bases not matched to a gene: 9. The CDR3 runs 16 residues. Germline V CDR1 and CDR2: LNHDA, SQIVND (reference sequence). This chain's CDR3 is CASSTFLGTANTEAFF. As DNA, the CDR3 is TGTGCCAGTAGTACATTTTTAGGGACAGCGAACACTGAAGCTTTCTTT.

This clone was detected only a few times. The CDR3 reads CASSHSYEQYF. The CDR3 region has the DNA TGTGCCAGCAGTCATTCCTACGAGCAGTACTTC. This rearrangement joins TRBV7-9 to TRBJ2-7; D remains ambiguous. This CDR3 has 11 residues. Germline CDR1 is SEHNR and CDR2 is FQNEAQ (reference sequence). The V end was cut by 6 bases, the J end by 1 base, with 4 bases between.

V is TRBV7-2 and J is TRBJ2-6, with 11 bases aligning to TRBD2. The CDR3 is made up of 15 amino acids. V was clipped by 8 bases and J by 2 bases; unmatched bases: 2. Germline V lookup: CDR1 SGHTA, CDR2 FQGNSA. The CDR3 loop reads CASFSGGAGANVLTF. The DNA of the CDR3 is TGTGCCAGCTTTAGCGGGGGGGCTGGGGCCAACGTCCTGACTTTC.

This chain connects TRBV28 to TRBJ1-1; possibly TRBD1 for D (6 bases). The CDR3 runs to 15 residues. The V end was cut by 2 bases, the J end by 3 bases, with 13 bases between. Germline loops: CDR1 MDHEN, CDR2 SYDVKM. The CDR3 region has the DNA TGTGCCAGCAGTTTACGGACAGTGGGGGACACTGAAGCTTTCTTT. Its translation: CASSLRTVGDTEAFF.

V is TRBV7-9 and J is TRBJ1-2, with D possibly matching TRBD1 (5 bases). V gave up 1 base and J gave up 7 bases, with 19 bases separating them. Germline values: CDR1 SEHNR, CDR2 FQNEAQ (reference sequence). There are 16 residues in the CDR3. The CDR3 region has the DNA TGTGCCAGCAGCTTAGGGTCTGCGGGAACAGGTTCTGGCTACACCTTC. Its translation is CASSLGSAGTGSGYTF.

The genes are TRBV5-1 and TRBJ2-1, with 8 positions matching TRBD2. The CDR3 totals 15 residues. Germline loops: CDR1 SGHRS, CDR2 YFSETQ. The trim removed 5 bases at V and 15 bases at J, leaving 19 bases unmatched. CDR3 in DNA: TGCGCCAGCAGGGTTATCTACCGGCGGGGGGCACTTCTGTTCTTC. Amino acids: CASRVIYRRGALLFF.

The chain links TRBV9 to TRBJ1-5, with D maybe TRBD1 (6 bases). The CDR3 has 14 residues. V lost 4 bases to trimming and J lost 7 bases, with 15 bases between them. In germline, CDR1 is SGDLS, CDR2 YYNGEE. CDR3 coding DNA: TGTGCCAGCAGCCGGGACAACCTCGGACAGCCCCAGCATTTT. Translated, it gives CASSRDNLGQPQHF. The full variable domain, with the rest looked up from reference TRBV9 and TRBJ1-5, is DSGVTQTPKHLITATGQRVTLRCSPRSGDLSVYWYQQSLDQGLQFLIQYYNGEERAKGNILERFSAQQFPDLHSELNLSSLELGDSALYFCASSRDNLGQPQHFGDGTRLSIL.

The chain recombines TRBV5-4 with TRBJ1-1, with 8 positions matching TRBD1. V trimming: 7 bases; J trimming: 2 bases; junction bases outside the gene matches: 4. Germline lookup yields CDR1 SGHNT and CDR2 YYREEE (reference sequence). The CDR3 is 13 amino acids. As DNA, the CDR3 is TGTGCCAGCTACCAGGGGGCTAACACTGAAGCTTTCTTT. It is translated as CASYQGANTEAFF.

J is TRBJ1-5 and V is TRBV2; TRBD1 matches 7 bases. Germline loops: CDR1 SNHLY, CDR2 FYNNEI. There are 14 residues in the CDR3. J was trimmed by 6 bases and V by 6 bases; bases with no gene match: 8. In DNA form, the CDR3 reads TGTGCCAGCAGGGGGGACAGAGATAGTCAGCCCCAGCATTTT. Its translation is CASRGDRDSQPQHF.

The chain couples TRBV2 to TRBJ1-2, with a possible D match to TRBD1 (5 bases). Germline values: CDR1 SNHLY, CDR2 FYNNEI. CDR3 length: 14 residues. V was clipped by 1 base and J by 7 bases, with 13 bases between them. The CDR3 DNA sequence: TGTGCCAGCAGTGAAGTTCTTGGGGCAGGTGGCTACACCTTC. As protein: CASSEVLGAGGYTF.

V gene TRBV6-5 combines with J gene TRBJ1-6; tentative D call: TRBD1 (5 bases). The CDR3 length is 14 residues. Deletions cut 8 bases from V and 0 bases from J, with 8 bases between. Germline CDR1 MNHEY, CDR2 SVGAGI. CDR3 DNA: TGTGCCAGCGGGGGGAGCTCCTATAATTCACCCCTCCACTTT. Protein: CASGGSSYNSPLHF.

This clone has only one observation. V usage is TRBV6-5 and J usage is TRBJ1-1; D is undetermined. Per germline, CDR1 MNHEY and CDR2 SVGAGI. The CDR3 spans 14 residues. The V gene lost 5 bases and the J gene lost 6 bases, with 16 bases spanning the gap. This CDR3 is CASSPREFYPEAFF. Here the CDR3 DNA reads TGTGCCAGCAGTCCGAGGGAATTCTATCCTGAAGCTTTCTTT.

V is TRBV6-5 and J is TRBJ1-1; 11 bases are shared with TRBD1. The CDR3 spans 14 residues. V lost 7 bases to trimming and J lost 11 bases; unmatched junction nucleotides: 12. The germline gives CDR1 MNHEY, CDR2 SVGAGI. CDR3 sequence (DNA): TGTGCCAGCATATGGACAGGGGGCCCCATCGGGGCTTTCTTT. Translating gives CASIWTGGPIGAFF.

V and J are TRBV7-2 and TRBJ1-2; no firm D call. The V gene lost 5 bases and the J gene lost 0 bases, with 16 bases spanning the gap. Germline CDR1 and CDR2: SGHTA and FQGNSA. This CDR3 comprises 16 residues. For the CDR3, the DNA is TGTGCCAGCAGCCCTGTTTGGTCAGGCACTAACTATGGCTACACCTTC. Protein product: CASSPVWSGTNYGYTF.

The rearrangement joins TRBV11-2 to TRBJ1-6; TRBD1 is a possible D gene (6 bases). Deletions cut 5 bases from V and 6 bases from J, with 11 bases between. Germline-derived CDR1 and CDR2 are SGHAT and FQNNGV. This CDR3 has 14 amino acids. The CDR3 bases are TGTGCCAGCAGCCCGGACAGCCCTAATTCACCCCTCCACTTT. As protein: CASSPDSPNSPLHF.

This clone has a handful of counts. The chain's CDR3 is CAGGTSQPQHF. CDR3 sequence (DNA): TGTGCCGGAGGGACCAGTCAGCCCCAGCATTTT. The chain recombines TRBV19 with TRBJ1-5, with a weak D call TRBD1 (5 bases). V was cut by 11 bases and J by 6 bases, with 11 bases left in between. This CDR3 is 11 amino acids long. Germline assignment: CDR1 LNHDA and CDR2 SQIVND (reference sequence).

V is TRBV4-1 and J is TRBJ1-6, with D unclear. CDR3 length: 14 residues. CDR1 is MGHRA, CDR2 YSYEKL, per germline. V shed 0 bases and J shed 8 bases, with 8 bases lying between them. The CDR3 region is CASSQDPFDSPLHF. The CDR3 DNA follows: TGCGCCAGCAGCCAAGACCCCTTTGATTCACCCCTCCACTTT.

This clone was found once. The chain combines TRBV25-1 with TRBJ2-5; TRBD2 might be the D (6 bases). This CDR3 is built from 14 residues. Germline V lookup: CDR1 MGHDK, CDR2 SYGVNS. Trimming shortened V by 1 base and J by 3 bases, and 9 bases separated the two germline ends. CDR3 protein: CASSEFRGKETQYF. CDR3 bases: TGTGCCAGCAGTGAATTTCGCGGGAAAGAGACCCAGTACTTC.

This chain uses TRBV5-6 with TRBJ2-1; tentative D call: TRBD1 (6 bases). Germline V gives CDR1 SGHDT, CDR2 YYEEEE. The CDR3 consists of 15 residues. V was shortened by 3 bases and J by 8 bases, with 18 bases between the two germline ends. DNA of the CDR3: TGTGCCAGCAGCTCCCGGGCGATGGGGGCGGATGAGCAGTTCTTC. Translated: CASSSRAMGADEQFF.

The CDR3 sequence: CASSRTGGLNGYTF. The CDR3 bases are TGTGCCAGCAGCCGTACAGGGGGCTTAAATGGCTACACCTTC. V gene TRBV6-2 or TRBV6-3 combines with J gene TRBJ1-2, with 9 positions matching TRBD1. This CDR3 spans 14 amino acids. Trimming removed 6 bases from V and 6 bases from J; junction bases left unmatched: 8. Germline V lookup: CDR1 MNHEY, CDR2 SVGEGT.

The V gene is TRBV15, the J gene TRBJ1-4; perhaps TRBD1 as D (5 bases). Between the trimmed V and J ends, which lost 5 bases and 8 bases, there was a span of 15 bases. The CDR3 contains 14 residues. Germline V gene data show CDR1 as LNHNV and CDR2 as YYDKDF (reference sequence). CDR3 residues: CATSPRGFGEKLFF. The CDR3 DNA follows: TGTGCCACCAGCCCGCGGGGGTTTGGGGAAAAACTGTTTTTT.

The chain links TRBV2 to TRBJ2-2, with TRBD2 matching over 8 bases. The germline gives CDR1 SNHLY, CDR2 FYNNEI. The CDR3 loop spans 15 amino acids. V shed 6 bases, J shed 3 bases, and the junction held 6 bases outside the gene matches. The chain's CDR3 is CASRRGARYTGELFF. CDR3 in DNA: TGTGCCAGCAGGCGGGGGGCTAGGTACACCGGGGAGCTGTTTTTT.

There are a few counts of this clone. The chain uses TRBV18 and TRBJ1-2; D possibly corresponds to TRBD1 (5 bases). Germline CDR1 reads KGHSH; CDR2 reads LQKENI. This CDR3 has 14 residues. Trimming stripped 3 bases from V and 6 bases from J, with 14 bases between. The CDR3 loop is CASSPKRTQNGYTF. CDR3 coding DNA: TGTGCCAGCTCACCGAAAAGGACACAAAATGGCTACACCTTC.